This section outlines one T cell receptor (beta chain) sequence together with its context. The sample holds other DNA sequences that translate to the same CDR3. Per the original data handling: Amplifying reference gene primers gave estimates of nucleated cell counts. Here immunoSEQ multiplex PCR was the method, and the copy in TCRdb shows in-frame clones only, minus some. That table is the source of V, J and clone size, and D and trimming were worked out from the DNA. The repertoire holds over 250,000 clones, more than 75% seen once, with about 9.2% in the top ten. This sample stems from a study of blood T cell repertoires in COVID-19. Study in general: COVID-19 samples from acute and convalescent phases originated in the United States, Italy and Spain. The cDNA or gDNA used as material had been derived from T cells, B-cell-depleted T cells, or PBMCs.

This CDR3 region has 15 residues. Germline CDR1 and CDR2: SGHTA and FQGNSA. With V trimmed by 1 base and J by 4 bases, 7 bases remained unmatched. This receptor was identified in a man in his forties who had recovered from COVID-19. Sequencing input: peripheral blood. V is TRBV7-2 and J is TRBJ2-7; 7 nucleotides line up with TRBD1. In DNA, the CDR3 is TGTGCCAGCAGCTTAGGAGGGGACAGATTATACGAGCAGTACTTC. Translating it yields CASSLGGDRLYEQYF.